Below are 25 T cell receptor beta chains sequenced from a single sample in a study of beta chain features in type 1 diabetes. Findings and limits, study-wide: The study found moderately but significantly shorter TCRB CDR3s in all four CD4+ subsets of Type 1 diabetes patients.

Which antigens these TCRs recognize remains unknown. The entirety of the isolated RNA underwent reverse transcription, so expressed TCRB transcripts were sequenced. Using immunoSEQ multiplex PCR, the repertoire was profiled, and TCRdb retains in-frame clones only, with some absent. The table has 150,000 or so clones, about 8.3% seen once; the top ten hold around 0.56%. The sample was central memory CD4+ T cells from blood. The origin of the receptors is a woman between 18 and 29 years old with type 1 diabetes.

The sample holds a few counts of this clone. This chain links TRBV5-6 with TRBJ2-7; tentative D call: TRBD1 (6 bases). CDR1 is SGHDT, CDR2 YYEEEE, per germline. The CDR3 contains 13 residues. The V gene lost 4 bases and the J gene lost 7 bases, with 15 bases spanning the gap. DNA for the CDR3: TGTGCCAGCAGCAGCTCAGGGGCCTGGGAGCAGTACTTC. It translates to CASSSSGAWEQYF.

CDR3 bases: TGTGCCAGCTCGACAGGGCTCGAAAACGAGCAGTACTTC. Translated: CASSTGLENEQYF. V and J are TRBV11-2 and TRBJ2-7; 7 bases match TRBD1. From germline, CDR1 is SGHAT and CDR2 FQNNGV. V was clipped by 8 bases and J by 5 bases; unmatched bases: 9. This CDR3 is built from 13 residues.

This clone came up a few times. This chain's CDR3 is CASSPTVSYEQYF. CDR3 in DNA: TGTGCCAGCAGCCCGACAGTTTCCTACGAGCAGTACTTC. The J gene is TRBJ2-7, the V gene TRBV5-4, with D perhaps TRBD1 (5 bases). Trimming took 4 bases from V and 1 from J, leaving 9 bases between them. The V gene's germline CDR1 is SGHNT and CDR2 YYREEE (reference sequence). The CDR3 consists of 13 residues.

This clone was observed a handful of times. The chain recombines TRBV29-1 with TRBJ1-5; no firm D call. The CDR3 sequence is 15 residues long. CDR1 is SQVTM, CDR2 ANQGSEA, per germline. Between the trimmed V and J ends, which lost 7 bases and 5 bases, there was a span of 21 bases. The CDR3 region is CSGRAGPTLDQPQHF. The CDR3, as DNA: TGCAGCGGGAGGGCAGGACCCACCTTGGATCAGCCCCAGCATTTT.

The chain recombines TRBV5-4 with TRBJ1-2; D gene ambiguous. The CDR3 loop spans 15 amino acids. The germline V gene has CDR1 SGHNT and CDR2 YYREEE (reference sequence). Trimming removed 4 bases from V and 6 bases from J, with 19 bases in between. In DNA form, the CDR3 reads TGTGCCAGCAGCCTTGCCATTGGCAGCCAGGATGGCTACACCTTC. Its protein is CASSLAIGSQDGYTF.

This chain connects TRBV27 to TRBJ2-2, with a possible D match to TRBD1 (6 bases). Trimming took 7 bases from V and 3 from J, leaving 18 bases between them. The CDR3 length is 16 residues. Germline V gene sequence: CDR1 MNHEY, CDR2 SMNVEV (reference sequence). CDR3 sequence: CASTILTGQHTGELFF. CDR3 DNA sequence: TGTGCCAGCACCATTCTGACAGGCCAGCACACCGGGGAGCTGTTTTTT.

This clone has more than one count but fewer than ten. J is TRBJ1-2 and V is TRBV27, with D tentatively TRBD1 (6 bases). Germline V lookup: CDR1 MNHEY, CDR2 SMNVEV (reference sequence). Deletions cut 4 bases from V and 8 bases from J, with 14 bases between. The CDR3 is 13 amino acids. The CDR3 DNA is TGTGCCAGCAGTTCAACAGGGCTTTGGGGCTACACCTTC. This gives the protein CASSSTGLWGYTF.

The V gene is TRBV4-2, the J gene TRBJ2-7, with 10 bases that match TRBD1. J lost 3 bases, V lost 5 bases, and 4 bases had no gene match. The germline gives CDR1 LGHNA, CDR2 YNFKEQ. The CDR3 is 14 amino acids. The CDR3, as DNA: TGTGCCAGCAGCTCCGGGACAGGGGTCTACGAGCAGTACTTC. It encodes CASSSGTGVYEQYF.

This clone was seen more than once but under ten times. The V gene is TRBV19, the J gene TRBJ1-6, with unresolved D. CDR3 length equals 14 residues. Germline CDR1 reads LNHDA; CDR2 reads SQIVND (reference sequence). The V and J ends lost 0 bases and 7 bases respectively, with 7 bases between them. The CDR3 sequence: CASSIEGRNSPLHF. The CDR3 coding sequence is TGTGCCAGTAGTATAGAGGGCAGGAATTCACCCCTCCACTTT.

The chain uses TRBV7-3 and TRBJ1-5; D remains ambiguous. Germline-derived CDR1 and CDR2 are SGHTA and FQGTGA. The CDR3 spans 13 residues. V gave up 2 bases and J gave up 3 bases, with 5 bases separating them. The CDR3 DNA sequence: TGTGCCAGCAGCTTACTTATCAATCAGCCCCAGCATTTT. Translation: CASSLLINQPQHF.

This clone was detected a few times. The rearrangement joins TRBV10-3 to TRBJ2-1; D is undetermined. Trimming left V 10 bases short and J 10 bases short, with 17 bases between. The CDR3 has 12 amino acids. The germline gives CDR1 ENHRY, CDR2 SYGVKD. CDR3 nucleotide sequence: TGTGCCACCCTGAGTAGGCGACAAGAGCAGTTCTTC. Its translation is CATLSRRQEQFF.

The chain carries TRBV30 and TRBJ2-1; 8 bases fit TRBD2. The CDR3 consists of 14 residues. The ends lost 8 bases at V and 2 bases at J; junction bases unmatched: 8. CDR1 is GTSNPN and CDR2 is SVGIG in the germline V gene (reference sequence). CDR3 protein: CARNREGAYNEQFF. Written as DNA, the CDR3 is TGTGCCCGGAACCGGGAGGGTGCCTACAATGAGCAGTTCTTC.

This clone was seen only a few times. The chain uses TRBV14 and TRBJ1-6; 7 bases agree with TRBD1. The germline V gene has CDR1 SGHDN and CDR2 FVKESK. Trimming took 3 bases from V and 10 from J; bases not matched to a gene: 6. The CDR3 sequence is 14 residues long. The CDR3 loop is CASSQTGLGSPLHF. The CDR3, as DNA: TGTGCCAGCAGCCAGACAGGGTTGGGGTCACCCCTCCACTTT.

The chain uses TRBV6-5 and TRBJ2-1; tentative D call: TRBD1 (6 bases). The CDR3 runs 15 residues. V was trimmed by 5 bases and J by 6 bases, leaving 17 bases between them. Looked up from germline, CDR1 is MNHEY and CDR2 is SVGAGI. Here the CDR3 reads CASSKQGPISNEQFF. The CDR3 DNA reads TGTGCCAGCAGTAAACAGGGACCGATCTCCAATGAGCAGTTCTTC.

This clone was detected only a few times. CDR3 loop: CASSLGVTSSGTQYF. The DNA of the CDR3 is TGTGCCAGCAGCTTAGGGGTTACGAGTTCAGGGACCCAGTACTTC. The genes are TRBV13 and TRBJ2-5, with unresolved D. Per germline, CDR1 PRHDT and CDR2 FYEKMQ (reference sequence). The CDR3 sequence is 15 residues long. The ends were cut back, 0 bases at V and 7 bases at J, with 15 bases in the middle.

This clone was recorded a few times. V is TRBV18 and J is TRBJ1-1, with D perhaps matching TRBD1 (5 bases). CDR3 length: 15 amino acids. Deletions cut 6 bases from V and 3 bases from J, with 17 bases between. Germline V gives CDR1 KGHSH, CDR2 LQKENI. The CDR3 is CASSLTQGGYTEAFF. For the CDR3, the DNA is TGTGCCAGCTCCCTTACCCAGGGAGGATACACTGAAGCTTTCTTT.

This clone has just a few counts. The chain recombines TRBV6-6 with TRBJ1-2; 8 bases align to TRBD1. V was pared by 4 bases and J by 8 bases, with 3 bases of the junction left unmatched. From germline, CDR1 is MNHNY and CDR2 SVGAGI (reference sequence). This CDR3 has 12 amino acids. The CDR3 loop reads CASSSGQAGYTF. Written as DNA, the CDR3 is TGTGCCAGCAGTTCGGGACAGGCGGGCTACACCTTC.

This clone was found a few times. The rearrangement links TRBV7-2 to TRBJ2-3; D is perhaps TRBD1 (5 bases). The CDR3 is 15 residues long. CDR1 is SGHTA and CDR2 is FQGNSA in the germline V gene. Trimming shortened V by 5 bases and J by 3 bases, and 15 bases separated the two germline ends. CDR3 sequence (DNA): TGTGCCAGCAGCCAAAATACAGGTGGTACAGATACGCAGTATTTT. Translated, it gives CASSQNTGGTDTQYF.

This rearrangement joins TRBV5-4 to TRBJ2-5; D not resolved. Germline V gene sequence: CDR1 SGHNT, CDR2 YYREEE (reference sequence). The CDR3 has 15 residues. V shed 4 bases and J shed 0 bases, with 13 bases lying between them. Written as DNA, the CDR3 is TGTGCCAGCAGCCGAGTGGGCCAGCACCAAGAGACCCAGTACTTC. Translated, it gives CASSRVGQHQETQYF.

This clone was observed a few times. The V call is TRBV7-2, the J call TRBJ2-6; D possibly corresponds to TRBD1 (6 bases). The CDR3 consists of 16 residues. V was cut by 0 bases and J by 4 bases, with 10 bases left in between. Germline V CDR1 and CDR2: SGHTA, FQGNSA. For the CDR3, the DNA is TGTGCCAGCAGCTTAGCGGCAGGGGCCGGGGCCAACGTCCTGACTTTC. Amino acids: CASSLAAGAGANVLTF. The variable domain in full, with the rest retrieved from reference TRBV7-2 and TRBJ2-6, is GAGVSQSPSNKVTEKGKDVELRCDPISGHTALYWYRQSLGQGLEFLIYFQGNSAPDKSGLPSDRFSAERTGGSVSTLTIQRTQQEDSAVYLCASSLAAGAGANVLTFGAGSRLTVL.

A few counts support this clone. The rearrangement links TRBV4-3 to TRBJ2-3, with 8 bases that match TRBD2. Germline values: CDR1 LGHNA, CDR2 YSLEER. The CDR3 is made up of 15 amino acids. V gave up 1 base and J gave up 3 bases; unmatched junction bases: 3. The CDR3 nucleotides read TGCGCCAGCAGCCAAGGGGGGACTAGGACAGATACGCAGTATTTT. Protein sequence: CASSQGGTRTDTQYF.

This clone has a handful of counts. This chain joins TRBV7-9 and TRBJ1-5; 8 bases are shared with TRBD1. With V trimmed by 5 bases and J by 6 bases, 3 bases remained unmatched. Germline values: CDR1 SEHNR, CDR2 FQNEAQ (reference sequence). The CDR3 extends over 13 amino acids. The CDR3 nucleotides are TGTGCCAGCAGCGGACAGGGAAGTCAGCCCCAGCATTTT. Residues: CASSGQGSQPQHF. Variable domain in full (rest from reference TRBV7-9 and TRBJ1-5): DTGVSQNPRHKITKRGQNVTFRCDPISEHNRLYWYRQTLGQGPEFLTYFQNEAQLEKSRLLSDRFSAERPKGSFSTLEIQRTEQGDSAMYLCASSGQGSQPQHFGDGTRLSIL.

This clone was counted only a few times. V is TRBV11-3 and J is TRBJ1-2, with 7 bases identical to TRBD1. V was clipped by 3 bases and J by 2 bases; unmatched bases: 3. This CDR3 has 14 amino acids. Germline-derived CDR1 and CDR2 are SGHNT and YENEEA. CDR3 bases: TGTGCCAGCAGCTTCCAACAGGGGAACTATGGCTACACCTTC. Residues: CASSFQQGNYGYTF.

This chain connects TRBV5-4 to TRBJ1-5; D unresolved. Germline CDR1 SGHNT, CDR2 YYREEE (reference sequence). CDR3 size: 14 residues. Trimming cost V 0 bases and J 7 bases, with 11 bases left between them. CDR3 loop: CASSLVEGGQPQHF. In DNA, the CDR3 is TGTGCCAGCAGCTTGGTAGAGGGCGGGCAGCCCCAGCATTTT.

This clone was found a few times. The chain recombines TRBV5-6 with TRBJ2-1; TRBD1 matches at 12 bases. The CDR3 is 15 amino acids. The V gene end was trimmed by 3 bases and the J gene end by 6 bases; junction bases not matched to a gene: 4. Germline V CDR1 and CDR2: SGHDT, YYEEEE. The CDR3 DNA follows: TGTGCCAGCAGCTGGGACAGGGGGCTCATCAATGAGCAGTTCTTC. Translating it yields CASSWDRGLINEQFF.